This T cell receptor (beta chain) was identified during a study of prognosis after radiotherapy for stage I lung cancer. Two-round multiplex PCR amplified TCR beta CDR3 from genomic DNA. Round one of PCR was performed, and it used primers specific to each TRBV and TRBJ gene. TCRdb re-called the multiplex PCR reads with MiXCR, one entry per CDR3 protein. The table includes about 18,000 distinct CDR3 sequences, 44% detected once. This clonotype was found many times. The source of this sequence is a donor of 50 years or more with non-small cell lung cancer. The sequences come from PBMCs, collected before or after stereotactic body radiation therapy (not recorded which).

The chain's CDR3 is CASSYRTGSNEQFF. In nucleotides, the CDR3 is TGTGCCAGCAGCTACCGGACAGGGTCGAATGAGCAGTTCTTC. This chain joins TRBV5-5 and TRBJ2-1; 8 bases are shared with TRBD1. Trimming cost V 3 bases and J 7 bases; bases outside gene matches: 6. In germline, CDR1 is SGHKS, CDR2 YYEKEE (reference sequence). The CDR3 has 14 residues.